The T cell receptor (beta chain) under discussion was sequenced for a study of Graves' ophthalmopathy and Graves' hyperthyroidism. The study's findings and limits: Blood contained most expanded thyroid clonotypes exceeding 0.001 frequency.

V lost 6 bases and J lost 9; bases outside the gene matches: 8. This CDR3 contains 14 residues. Germline V CDR1 and CDR2: MDHEN, SYDVKM. RNA transcripts were the source from which TCR beta CDR3 regions were amplified. The first round was an RT-PCR with HTBI primers, and the second round was a multiplex PCR. In TCRdb, the multiplex PCR reads were re-called with MiXCR into one record per CDR3 protein. Counted here are 150,000 to 200,000 distinct CDR3 sequences, less than 45% occurring once; the ten biggest clones make up less than 6%. This clonotype was detected ten times or more. Its antigen is unknown.

The sample was peripheral blood. The genes are TRBV28 and TRBJ1-6; 7 bases are shared with TRBD1. The sequence came from a woman aged 40 to 49 with Graves' ophthalmopathy. CDR3 sequence reads: CASSPGQLISPLHF. CDR3 nucleotides: TGTGCCAGCAGCCCGGGACAGCTAATTTCACCCCTCCACTTT.